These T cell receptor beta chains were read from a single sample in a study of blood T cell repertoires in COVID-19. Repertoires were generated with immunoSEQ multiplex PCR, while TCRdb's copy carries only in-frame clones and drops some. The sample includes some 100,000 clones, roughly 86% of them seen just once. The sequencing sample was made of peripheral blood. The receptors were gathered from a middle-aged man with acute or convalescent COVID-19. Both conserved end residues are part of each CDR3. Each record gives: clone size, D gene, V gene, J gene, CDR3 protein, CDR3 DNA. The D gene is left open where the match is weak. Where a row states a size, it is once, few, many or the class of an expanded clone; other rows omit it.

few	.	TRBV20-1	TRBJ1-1	CSAAGGDEAFF	TGCAGTGCCGCTGGGGGGGATGAAGCTTTCTTT
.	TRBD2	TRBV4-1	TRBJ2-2	CASSQELAGGTGELFF	TGCGCCAGCAGCCAAGAGCTAGCGGGAGGGACCGGGGAGCTGTTTTTT
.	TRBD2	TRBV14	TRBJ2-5	CASSQGMTSPKETQYF	TGTGCCAGCAGCCAGGGGATGACTAGCCCGAAAGAGACCCAGTACTTC
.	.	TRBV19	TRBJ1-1	CASSIAGWGTEAFF	TGTGCCAGTAGTATTGCAGGGTGGGGCACTGAAGCTTTCTTT
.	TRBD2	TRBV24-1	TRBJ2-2	CATSESSGLAGPTGELFF	TGTGCCACCAGTGAGTCTTCTGGACTAGCGGGACCCACCGGGGAGCTGTTTTTT
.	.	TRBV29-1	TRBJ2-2	CSVVGQTTGELFF	TGCAGCGTTGTGGGACAAACAACCGGGGAGCTGTTTTTT
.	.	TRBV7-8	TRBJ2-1	CASSRGRTQGGEQFF	TGTGCCAGCAGTCGCGGGAGGACCCAGGGGGGTGAGCAGTTCTTC
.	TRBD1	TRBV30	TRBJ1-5	CAWSPQGIQPQHF	TGTGCCTGGAGTCCACAGGGGATCCAGCCCCAGCATTTT
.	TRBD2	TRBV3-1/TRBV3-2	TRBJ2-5	CASSPQSGGKSRETQYF	TGTGCCAGCAGCCCCCAGAGCGGGGGGAAGTCGAGAGAGACCCAGTACTTC
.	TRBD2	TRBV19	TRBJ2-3	CASSIGGGRLGDTQYF	TGTGCCAGTAGTATAGGAGGCGGGAGGCTTGGGGATACGCAGTATTTT
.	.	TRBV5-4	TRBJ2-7	CAIGLPDSYEQYF	TGTGCCATTGGACTACCGGACTCCTACGAGCAGTACTTC
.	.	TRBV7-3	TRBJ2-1	CASSLYGGTNEQFF	TGTGCCAGCAGCTTGTATGGCGGGACCAATGAGCAGTTCTTC
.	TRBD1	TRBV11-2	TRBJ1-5	CAIQGARNQPQHF	TGTGCCATCCAGGGGGCTCGTAATCAGCCCCAGCATTTT
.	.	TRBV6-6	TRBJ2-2	CASSYKGRSNTGELFF	TGTGCCAGCAGTTATAAGGGGCGATCGAACACCGGGGAGCTGTTTTTT
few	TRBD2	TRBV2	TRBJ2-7	CASSYSGMGYEQYF	TGTGCCAGCAGCTATAGCGGGATGGGCTACGAGCAGTACTTC
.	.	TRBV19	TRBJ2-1	CASSLGLSKGEQFF	TGTGCCAGTAGTTTGGGACTCTCCAAGGGAGAGCAGTTCTTC
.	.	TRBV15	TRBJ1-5	CATSRVLSNQPQHF	TGTGCCACCAGCAGAGTCCTTAGCAATCAGCCCCAGCATTTT
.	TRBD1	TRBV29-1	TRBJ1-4	CSVIGQGEAEKLFF	TGCAGCGTCATTGGACAGGGAGAAGCTGAAAAACTGTTTTTT
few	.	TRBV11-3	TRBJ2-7	CASSTEGALEQYF	TGTGCCAGCAGCACCGAAGGGGCCTTGGAGCAGTACTTC
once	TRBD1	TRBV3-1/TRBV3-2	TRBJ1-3	CASSQDRSSGNTIYF	TGTGCCAGCAGCCAGGACAGGTCATCTGGAAACACCATATATTTT
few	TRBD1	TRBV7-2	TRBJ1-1	CASSLGGQGYEAFF	TGTGCCAGCAGCTTGGGGGGACAGGGTTATGAAGCTTTCTTT
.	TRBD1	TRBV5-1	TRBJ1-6	CASSSDRVSYSPLHF	TGCGCCAGCAGCTCGGACAGGGTTTCCTATTCACCCCTCCACTTT
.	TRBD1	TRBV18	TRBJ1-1	CASSRQGGGWNTEAFF	TGTGCCAGCTCACGACAGGGCGGCGGCTGGAACACTGAAGCTTTCTTT
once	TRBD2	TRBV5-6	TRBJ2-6	CASSLGEGSLVLTF	TGTGCCAGCAGCTTGGGGGAGGGATCCCTCGTCCTGACTTTC
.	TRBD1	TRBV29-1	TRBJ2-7	CSVEIGRGSSYEQYF	TGCAGCGTTGAAATAGGCAGGGGGTCCTCCTACGAGCAGTACTTC
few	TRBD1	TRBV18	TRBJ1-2	CASTDRLANYGYTF	TGTGCCAGCACGGACAGGCTAGCTAACTATGGCTACACCTTC
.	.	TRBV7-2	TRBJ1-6	CASRGGLYNSPLHF	TGTGCCAGCAGGGGAGGTCTCTATAATTCACCCCTCCACTTT
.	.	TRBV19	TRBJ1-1	CASSTYRETEAFF	TGTGCCAGTAGTACCTACAGGGAAACTGAAGCTTTCTTT
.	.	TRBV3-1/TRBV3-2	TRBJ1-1	CASSQAGGGNTEAFF	TGTGCCAGCAGCCAAGCCGGGGGAGGCAACACTGAAGCTTTCTTT
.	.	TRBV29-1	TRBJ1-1	CSALPTAVAFF	TGCAGCGCCCTTCCCACAGCGGTCGCTTTCTTT
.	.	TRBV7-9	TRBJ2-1	CASSLAGTWMNEQFF	TGTGCCAGCAGCTTAGCCGGGACATGGATGAATGAGCAGTTCTTC
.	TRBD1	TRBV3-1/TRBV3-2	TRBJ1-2	CASSLWTGFYGYTF	TGTGCCAGCAGCCTATGGACAGGGTTCTATGGCTACACCTTC
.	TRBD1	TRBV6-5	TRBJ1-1	CASRDRGDVEAFF	TGTGCCAGCAGGGACAGGGGGGATGTTGAAGCTTTCTTT
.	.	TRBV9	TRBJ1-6	CASSVYDVIDNSPLHF	TGTGCCAGCAGCGTATACGATGTGATAGATAATTCACCCCTCCACTTT
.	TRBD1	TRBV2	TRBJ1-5	CASSERSGTGVAAQHF	TGTGCCAGCAGTGAAAGGTCCGGGACAGGGGTCGCGGCCCAGCATTTT
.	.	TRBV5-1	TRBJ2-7	CASPLARGPEDHSYEQYF	TGCGCCAGCCCCTTGGCCAGGGGCCCCGAGGACCACTCCTACGAGCAGTACTTC
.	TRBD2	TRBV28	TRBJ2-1	CASSFERERYNEQFF	TGTGCCAGCAGTTTCGAGCGGGAGAGGTACAATGAGCAGTTCTTC
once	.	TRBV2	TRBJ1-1	CASSVKEQGVEAFF	TGTGCCAGCAGTGTTAAGGAGCAGGGCGTGGAAGCTTTCTTT
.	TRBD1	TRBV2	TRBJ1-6	CASSADRSSYNSPLHF	TGTGCCAGCAGTGCGGACAGGAGCTCCTATAATTCACCCCTCCACTTT
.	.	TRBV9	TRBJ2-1	CASSGGIVHEQFF	TGTGCCAGCAGCGGCGGAATCGTGCATGAGCAGTTCTTC
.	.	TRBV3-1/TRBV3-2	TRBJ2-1	CASSQDPRYEQFF	TGTGCCAGCAGCCAAGACCCGCGCTATGAGCAGTTCTTC
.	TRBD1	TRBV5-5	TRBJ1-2	CASSSDQQQGTQGYTF	TGTGCCAGCAGCTCGGATCAACAACAGGGGACGCAGGGCTACACCTTC
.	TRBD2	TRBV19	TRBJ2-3	CASSIDPSGRGIDTQYF	TGTGCCAGTAGTATAGATCCCAGCGGGAGGGGGATAGATACGCAGTATTTT
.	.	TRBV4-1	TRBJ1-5	CASSPTGLRNQPQHF	TGCGCCAGCAGCCCAACGGGACTCCGGAATCAGCCCCAGCATTTT
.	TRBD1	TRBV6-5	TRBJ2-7	CASSYSLRQGEYF	TGTGCCAGCAGTTACTCCCTCCGACAGGGGGAGTACTTC
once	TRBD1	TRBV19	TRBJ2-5	CASSMGQGFQETQYF	TGTGCCAGTAGTATGGGACAGGGATTCCAAGAGACCCAGTACTTC